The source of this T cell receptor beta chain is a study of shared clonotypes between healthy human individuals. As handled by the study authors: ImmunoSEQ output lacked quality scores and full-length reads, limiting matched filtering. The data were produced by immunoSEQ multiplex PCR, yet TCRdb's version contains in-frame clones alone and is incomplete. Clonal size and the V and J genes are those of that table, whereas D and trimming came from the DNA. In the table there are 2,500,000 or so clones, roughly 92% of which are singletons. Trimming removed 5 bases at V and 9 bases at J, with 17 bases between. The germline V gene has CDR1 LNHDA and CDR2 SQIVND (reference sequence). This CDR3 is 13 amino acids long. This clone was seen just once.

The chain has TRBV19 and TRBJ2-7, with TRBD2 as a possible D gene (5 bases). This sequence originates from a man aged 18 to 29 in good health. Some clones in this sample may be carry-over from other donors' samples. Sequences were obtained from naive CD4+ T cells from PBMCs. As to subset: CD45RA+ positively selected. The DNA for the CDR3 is TGTGCCAGTAGTTCACTCGGCGGGCAGTGGCAGTACTTC. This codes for CASSSLGGQWQYF.